The 27 T cell receptor beta chains listed next were all sequenced from one sample in a study of identical twins. TCRdb called the 5' RACE reads again in MiXCR, with one record for every CDR3 protein. This sample has 450,000 to 650,000 distinct CDR3 sequences; roughly 15% occur once, and the top ten carry more than 0.4%. This sample was shared with a second study, whose subject was yellow fever vaccine responses in identical twins.

Sequenced: CD4+ T cells sorted from blood. Receptors were obtained from a woman aged 18 to 35 in good health.

CDR3 DNA: TGCAGCGTCGGCCGCCAGCCTGGAAACACCATATATTTT. Amino acids: CSVGRQPGNTIYF. The V gene is TRBV29-1, the J gene TRBJ1-3, with no clear D. Trimming stripped 6 bases from V and 2 bases from J, with 11 bases between. The CDR3 consists of 13 residues. Germline V gene data show CDR1 as SQVTM and CDR2 as ANQGSEA. The variable domain in full, with the rest retrieved from reference TRBV29-1 and TRBJ1-3, is SAVISQKPSRDICQRGTSLTIQCQVDSQVTMMFWYRQQPGQSLTLIATANQGSEATYESGFVIDKFPISRPNLTFSTLTVSNMSPEDSSIYLCSVGRQPGNTIYFGEGSWLTVV.

V and J are TRBV20-1 and TRBJ1-5, with D tentatively TRBD1 (6 bases). This CDR3 is built from 13 residues. V was clipped by 6 bases and J by 3 bases, with 12 bases between them. From germline, CDR1 is DFQATT and CDR2 SNEGSKA (reference sequence). The CDR3 DNA reads TGCAGTGCCCCCGGGGGGCCCAATCAGCCCCAGCATTTT. It codes for CSAPGGPNQPQHF.

This clonotype appeared a few times. The CDR3 DNA is TGCGCCAGCAGCTTGGAAGCGGGGGGCGGCTATGAGCAGTTCTTC. This codes for CASSLEAGGGYEQFF. The chain recombines TRBV5-1 with TRBJ2-1; 9 bases fit TRBD2. V shed 0 bases and J 8 bases; nucleotides not matched to a gene: 6. Germline values: CDR1 SGHRS, CDR2 YFSETQ. The length of the CDR3 is 15 residues.

The chain combines TRBV18 with TRBJ1-2; D unresolved. Trimming pared 3 bases from V and 8 bases from J, leaving 16 bases between. From germline, CDR1 is KGHSH and CDR2 LQKENI. This CDR3 spans 14 amino acids. The CDR3 sequence is CASSPVTAEGGYTF. CDR3 nucleotides: TGTGCCAGCTCACCCGTCACCGCGGAGGGCGGCTACACCTTC.

V is TRBV10-3 and J is TRBJ1-4; 10 bases fit TRBD1. The V gene's germline CDR1 is ENHRY and CDR2 SYGVKD. The CDR3 has 15 amino acids. Germline trimming cut 6 bases from V and 8 bases from J; bases unmatched to any gene: 9. CDR3 amino acids: CAISEGDRGGEKLFF. The CDR3 nucleotides read TGTGCCATCAGCGAAGGGGACAGGGGTGGAGAAAAACTGTTTTTT.

The V call is TRBV4-2, the J call TRBJ2-3; TRBD1 aligns across 7 bases. The CDR3 loop spans 15 amino acids. Germline V gene lookup returns CDR1 LGHNA and CDR2 YNFKEQ. The V segment lost 3 bases and the J segment 2 bases; nucleotides outside the gene matches: 5. The CDR3 sequence: CASSQDRRPTDTQYF. In DNA form, the CDR3 reads TGTGCCAGCAGCCAGGACAGGCGACCCACAGATACGCAGTATTTT.

The chain couples TRBV28 to TRBJ2-7, with D perhaps matching TRBD1 or TRBD2 (6 bases each). The CDR3 sequence is 12 residues long. Trimming pared 5 bases from V and 5 bases from J, leaving 10 bases between. CDR1 and CDR2 (germline): MDHEN, SYDVKM. The CDR3 loop is CASSQEGDEQYV. In nucleotides, the CDR3 is TGTGCCAGCAGTCAGGAGGGGGACGAGCAGTACGTC.

The chain uses TRBV20-1 and TRBJ2-2; D is possibly TRBD2 (5 bases). This CDR3 is built from 13 residues. CDR1 and CDR2 (germline): DFQATT, SNEGSKA (reference sequence). V shed 5 bases and J shed 6 bases, with 13 bases lying between them. The CDR3 sequence: CSAPDFTAGELFF. CDR3 nucleotides: TGCAGTGCTCCGGACTTTACGGCCGGGGAGCTGTTTTTT.

This clonotype was counted between two and nine times. The chain joins TRBV25-1 to TRBJ1-4; 9 nucleotides match TRBD1. In germline, CDR1 is MGHDK, CDR2 SYGVNS. V shed 1 base and J 7 bases; nucleotides not matched to a gene: 4. The CDR3 runs 15 residues. The DNA for the CDR3 is TGTGCCAGCAGTGAATTGGGGACAGGGCCTGAAAAACTGTTTTTT. Translation: CASSELGTGPEKLFF.

The V and J genes are TRBV20-1 and TRBJ2-1; D might be TRBD1 (5 bases). Germline CDR1 reads DFQATT; CDR2 reads SNEGSKA (reference sequence). This CDR3 is built from 12 residues. The DNA of the CDR3 is TGCTCCATCTTGGGGCCCTACAATGAGCAGTTCTTC. Translation gives CSILGPYNEQFF.

The rearrangement links TRBV28 to TRBJ1-2; D unresolved. Trimming shortened V by 2 bases and J by 4 bases, and 8 bases separated the two germline ends. This CDR3 region has 13 residues. Looked up from germline, CDR1 is MDHEN and CDR2 is SYDVKM. This CDR3 reads CASSLGLIYGYTF. The CDR3 DNA is TGTGCCAGCAGTTTAGGACTGATCTATGGCTACACCTTC.

This clonotype was found a few times. The chain links TRBV25-1 to TRBJ2-3; 10 nucleotides align to TRBD2. V lost 5 bases to trimming and J lost 6 bases; unmatched junction nucleotides: 5. The CDR3 spans 14 residues. Per the germline V gene, CDR1 is MGHDK and CDR2 is SYGVNS. CDR3 protein: CASSNSGRRDTQYF. The CDR3 DNA reads as TGTGCCAGCAGTAATAGCGGGAGGCGGGATACGCAGTATTTT.

This clonotype was seen a handful of times. The rearrangement uses TRBV2 and TRBJ2-5; D perhaps matches TRBD2 (6 bases). The CDR3 runs to 14 residues. The V end lost 5 bases, the J end lost 3 bases, and 13 bases lay between the germline ends. The germline V gene has CDR1 SNHLY and CDR2 FYNNEI. The CDR3 sequence is CASSPGSREETQYF. In DNA, the CDR3 is TGTGCCAGCAGTCCCGGGAGTCGGGAAGAGACCCAGTACTTC.

This clonotype has just a few counts. This chain joins TRBV11-2 and TRBJ2-7, with unresolved D. Germline lookup yields CDR1 SGHAT and CDR2 FQNNGV. The CDR3 covers 16 residues. The germline V and J ends were trimmed by 4 bases and 2 bases, with 18 bases remaining between them. CDR3 coding DNA: TGTGCCAGCAGCTCCTACCGTGGCAGAATACCCTACGAGCAGTACGTC. Its protein is CASSSYRGRIPYEQYV.

The chain is built from TRBV20-1 and TRBJ2-3; TRBD2 aligns across 11 bases. Trimming took 0 bases from V and 9 from J; bases not matched to a gene: 20. Germline lookup yields CDR1 DFQATT and CDR2 SNEGSKA (reference sequence). The CDR3 runs to 19 residues. DNA of the CDR3: TGCAGTGCTAGAGATCCCCAAGCCACTAGCGGGGGAAATTTCGGGACGCAGTATTTT. Translation: CSARDPQATSGGNFGTQYF.

This clonotype appeared a few times. The chain is built from TRBV7-2 and TRBJ1-2; 7 nucleotides line up with TRBD1. The CDR3 has 14 residues. The germline V gene encodes CDR1 SGHTA and CDR2 FQGNSA. V lost 5 bases to trimming and J lost 2 bases; unmatched junction nucleotides: 5. The CDR3 DNA reads as TGTGCCAGCAGCGGTGGACAGGCCAACTATGGCTACACCTTC. This codes for CASSGGQANYGYTF.

The rearrangement links TRBV5-1 to TRBJ2-7, with D hard to call. In germline, CDR1 is SGHRS, CDR2 YFSETQ. Trimming stripped 4 bases from V and 0 bases from J, with 11 bases between. The CDR3 consists of 14 residues. The CDR3 spells CASSPTLSSYEQYV. CDR3 bases: TGCGCCAGCAGCCCTACTCTAAGCTCCTACGAGCAGTACGTC.

The chain joins TRBV20-1 to TRBJ2-1, with 11 bases aligning to TRBD2. Germline CDR1 is DFQATT and CDR2 is SNEGSKA (reference sequence). V dropped 5 bases and J dropped 10; count of bases not matched to a gene: 13. The CDR3 totals 15 residues. CDR3 nucleotides: TGCAGTGCTCCCCCCACTAGCGGGGGCGAGAGGGAGCAGTTCTTC. Its translation is CSAPPTSGGEREQFF.

V gene TRBV29-1 combines with J gene TRBJ2-5; the D gene is possibly TRBD2 (5 bases). The germline V gene has CDR1 SQVTM and CDR2 ANQGSEA. The CDR3 totals 14 residues. V was pared by 5 bases and J by 5 bases, with 18 bases between. The CDR3 sequence: CSVWTPAPVETQYF. The CDR3 DNA follows: TGCAGCGTTTGGACTCCAGCCCCGGTGGAGACCCAGTACTTC.

This clonotype has at least ten counts. The J gene is TRBJ2-7, the V gene TRBV3-1; D is undetermined. V was pared by 1 base and J by 2 bases, with 3 bases between. Germline CDR1 is LGHDT and CDR2 is YNNKEL (reference sequence). The CDR3 consists of 12 residues. The CDR3, as DNA: TGTGCCAGCAGCCAAGGCACCTACGAGCAGTACTTC. This codes for CASSQGTYEQYF.

This clonotype was found once. The CDR3 loop is CASSYLGQGAAGANVLTF. In DNA form, the CDR3 reads TGTGCCAGCAGTTACTTAGGACAGGGGGCTGCTGGGGCCAACGTCCTGACTTTC. The chain joins TRBV6-2 or TRBV6-3 to TRBJ2-6, with 11 nucleotides matching TRBD1. V gave up 1 base and J gave up 2 bases; unmatched junction bases: 4. Germline V gene data show CDR1 as MNHEY and CDR2 as SVGEGT. There are 18 residues in the CDR3.

This clonotype has a handful of counts. V gene TRBV9 combines with J gene TRBJ1-6; no clear D gene. V lost 0 bases and J 0 bases, leaving 7 bases between the germline ends. CDR1 is SGDLS and CDR2 is YYNGEE in the germline V gene. The CDR3 is 16 amino acids. The CDR3 spells CASSVGGSSYNSPLHF. As DNA, the CDR3 is TGTGCCAGCAGCGTAGGAGGGAGCTCCTATAATTCACCCCTCCACTTT.

In its sample, this clonotype was seen a few times. This sequence joins TRBV10-3 and TRBJ2-1; 13 nucleotides agree with TRBD2. The CDR3 sequence is 15 residues long. From germline, CDR1 is ENHRY and CDR2 SYGVKD. The junction had 3 bases not matched to a gene; V was cut back by 4 bases and J by 6 bases. Written as DNA, the CDR3 is TGTGCCATCAGTGGGGGACTAGCGGGGAGCAATGAGCAGTTCTTC. Encoded protein: CAISGGLAGSNEQFF.

This clonotype was observed a few times. The chain combines TRBV3-1 with TRBJ1-1; D is ambiguous. V was pared by 0 bases and J by 1 base, with 6 bases between. From germline, CDR1 is LGHDT and CDR2 YNNKEL (reference sequence). The CDR3 is 14 amino acids. The CDR3 is CASSQDVRNTEAFF. The DNA for the CDR3 is TGTGCCAGCAGCCAAGATGTCAGGAACACTGAAGCTTTCTTT.

This clonotype has a handful of counts. The chain couples TRBV24-1 to TRBJ2-1; D remains ambiguous. V shed 3 bases and J shed 9 bases, with 14 bases lying between them. The CDR3 has 14 amino acids. In germline, CDR1 is KGHDR, CDR2 SFDVKD. CDR3 sequence (DNA): TGTGCCACCAGTGATCTCCAGGAAGGCAGTGAGCAGTTCTTC. It codes for CATSDLQEGSEQFF.

This clonotype was counted only a few times. This sequence joins TRBV5-1 and TRBJ2-5; tentative D call: TRBD2 (5 bases). The CDR3 runs 17 residues. Germline CDR1 and CDR2: SGHRS and YFSETQ. V lost 0 bases to trimming and J lost 5 bases, with 20 bases between them. The chain's CDR3 is CASSLVVSASVEETQYF. For the CDR3, the DNA is TGCGCCAGCAGCTTGGTGGTTAGCGCGTCGGTGGAGGAGACCCAGTACTTC.

J is TRBJ2-3 and V is TRBV7-8; D gene unclear. Trimming stripped 5 bases from V and 1 base from J, with 10 bases between. CDR1 SGHVS and CDR2 FQNEAQ come from the germline V gene. This CDR3 is 14 amino acids long. This CDR3 is CASSPTRGTDTQYF. The CDR3 region has the DNA TGTGCCAGCAGCCCGACAAGAGGCACAGATACGCAGTATTTT. The full variable domain, with the rest looked up from reference TRBV7-8 and TRBJ2-3, is GAGVSQSPRYKVAKRGQDVALRCDPISGHVSLFWYQQALGQGPEFLTYFQNEAQLDKSGLPSDRFFAERPEGSVSTLKIQRTQQEDSAVYLCASSPTRGTDTQYFGPGTRLTVL.